The rows below give T cell receptor beta chains drawn from one sample of a study of OX40 agonist ivuxolimab in advanced cancers. Sequenced by immunoSEQ multiplex PCR; TCRdb stores in-frame clones only, minus some. Seen here are 77,000 or so clones, around 85% observed once, and the top ten hold about 5%. The source material was CD4+ or CD8+ T cells sorted from blood, sampled in a trial of the OX40 agonist ivuxolimab. These receptors were collected from an adult with an advanced solid tumor such as melanoma, head and neck, liver or kidney cancer. The CDR3 runs from the conserved cysteine through the conserved F or W. D genes are given only for firm matches. Only part of the rows carry a size: once, few, many, or a class if the clone is expanded.

J gene,V gene,CDR3 length,D gene,clone size,CDR3 protein,CDR3 DNA
TRBJ1-2,TRBV6-5,14,-,-,CASSYSGGAGGYTF,TGTGCCAGCAGTTACTCTGGGGGGGCGGGCGGCTACACCTTC
TRBJ2-1,TRBV9,13,-,-,CASSATGYNEQFF,TGTGCCAGCAGCGCGACAGGCTACAATGAGCAGTTCTTC
TRBJ2-5,TRBV12-5,16,TRBD1,-,CASGNAQGATLETQYF,TGTGCTAGTGGGAACGCCCAGGGGGCTACCTTGGAGACCCAGTACTTC
TRBJ1-4,TRBV19,16,-,-,CASSRPADRRGEKLFF,TGTGCCAGTAGTAGACCGGCCGACAGGAGGGGTGAAAAACTGTTTTTT
TRBJ1-2,TRBV11-2,13,-,-,CASSPARLYGYTF,TGTGCCAGCAGCCCCGCCCGTCTCTATGGCTACACCTTC
TRBJ1-2,TRBV30,10,-,-,CAWSSPGLGF,TGTGCCTGGAGTTCCCCGGGACTCGGCTTC
TRBJ2-3,TRBV7-9,17,TRBD2,medium-sized,CASSLVRTSGGADTQYF,TGTGCCAGCAGCTTAGTTAGGACTAGCGGGGGGGCAGATACGCAGTATTTT
TRBJ2-2,TRBV5-1,19,TRBD2,-,CASSSKTGTSQKNTGELFF,TGCGCCAGCAGCTCAAAAACCGGGACTAGCCAAAAGAACACCGGGGAGCTGTTTTTT
TRBJ1-4,TRBV4-3,16,TRBD1,-,CASSQGNRDRGEKLFF,TGCGCCAGCAGCCAAGGAAACCGGGACAGGGGTGAAAAACTGTTTTTT
TRBJ1-2,TRBV5-1,13,TRBD1,-,CASSRDSFGGYTF,TGCGCCAGCAGCAGGGACAGTTTCGGAGGCTACACCTTC
TRBJ2-1,TRBV7-2,12,-,-,CASRLGYNEQFF,TGTGCCAGCAGACTAGGGTACAATGAGCAGTTCTTC
TRBJ2-1,TRBV28,12,-,-,CASSLMANEQFF,TGTGCCAGCAGTTTAATGGCCAATGAGCAGTTCTTC
TRBJ2-1,TRBV7-6,11,-,-,CASSLANEQFF,TGTGCCAGCAGCTTAGCCAATGAGCAGTTCTTC
TRBJ2-4,TRBV6-5,15,TRBD2,-,CASSDGLGAPNIQYF,TGTGCCAGCAGCGACGGACTAGGGGCCCCCAACATTCAGTACTTC
TRBJ1-4,TRBV19,16,-,-,CASSIFAGTTNEKLFF,TGTGCCAGTAGTATCTTCGCAGGGACAACTAATGAAAAACTGTTTTTT